These T cell receptor beta chains were read from a single sample in a study of T cells after yellow fever vaccination. TCRdb reanalysed the 5' RACE reads using MiXCR and keeps one entry per CDR3 protein. Of roughly 350,000 distinct CDR3 sequences in the sample, roughly 3.9% were seen once. Specimen: PBMCs, collected 5 days after the yellow fever booster vaccination. These receptors were collected from a man between 18 and 29 years old who received the YFV17D yellow fever vaccine. The conserved cysteine and the conserved F or W are not part of the CDR3 here. The order of the fields is J gene, clone size, V gene, CDR3 protein. The size field is filled for only some rows; it gives once, few, many or a size class.

TRBJ2-1 | many | TRBV30 | ASWRRGAIEQF
TRBJ2-3 | many | TRBV4-3 | ASSQDPDGVGTDTQY
TRBJ2-5 | . | TRBV5-1 | ASSRTLGGETQY
TRBJ2-7 | few | TRBV15 | ATSRAPDSYEQY
TRBJ1-1 | many | TRBV4-1 | ASSQGATEAF
TRBJ2-5 | . | TRBV12-3/TRBV12-4 | ASTDPKGVASVEETQY
TRBJ2-1 | few | TRBV18 | ASSPRGSGGNNEQF
TRBJ2-1 | . | TRBV6-2/TRBV6-3 | ASKLLTSGQF
TRBJ1-4 | few | TRBV2 | ASVGGQVNEKLF
TRBJ2-5 | . | TRBV5-5 | ASTQLTGRQETQY
TRBJ2-5 | few | TRBV20-1 | SATLGRGGFETQY
TRBJ1-4 | few | TRBV13 | ASSPQGGPLF
TRBJ2-7 | many | TRBV6-2/TRBV6-3 | ASLIRDRIHEQY
TRBJ2-7 | . | TRBV5-1 | ASRSGGYEQY
TRBJ1-1 | few | TRBV29-1 | SVERKGVSNTEAF
TRBJ1-5 | many | TRBV7-9 | ASSWGTGGNQPQH
TRBJ2-2 | many | TRBV29-1 | SVADINGNAGELF
TRBJ2-3 | many | TRBV2 | AGVRQGIGVGSDTQY
TRBJ2-2 | few | TRBV7-8 | ASIAGANTGELF
TRBJ2-3 | few | TRBV18 | ASSPPKGLAGAHRNTDTQY
TRBJ2-3 | few | TRBV20-1 | SASPPSGGTLTDTQY
TRBJ1-2 | many | TRBV20-1 | SAREGARGNGYT
TRBJ1-1 | few | TRBV20-1 | SASFDSRNTEAF
TRBJ2-5 | . | TRBV12-3/TRBV12-4 | ASSLGQGARETQY
TRBJ1-5 | many | TRBV7-3 | ASSLTQGQPQH
TRBJ2-3 | many | TRBV27 | ASSLLVEGTQY
TRBJ1-1 | . | TRBV18 | ASSRTQGSGGRTEAF
TRBJ2-1 | many | TRBV7-2 | ASRVAATYNEQF
TRBJ2-5 | many | TRBV5-1 | ASSWTGDETQY
TRBJ2-5 | few | TRBV5-1 | ASFYGTGEETQY
TRBJ2-2 | once | TRBV11-2 | ASSFRGGIGGELF
TRBJ2-1 | . | TRBV6-5 | ASSPIPGTGNEQF
TRBJ1-1 | many | TRBV7-6 | ASSPSTGNTEAF
TRBJ2-5 | few | TRBV9 | ASSVLGREETQY
TRBJ2-7 | many | TRBV6-5 | ASSYSVQGAYEQY
TRBJ2-1 | few | TRBV4-2 | ASGRDLAQDEQF
TRBJ2-4 | many | TRBV12-3/TRBV12-4 | ASRRTGGLDIQY
TRBJ2-3 | many | TRBV15 | ATSRGNGLDTQY
TRBJ2-5 | . | TRBV20-1 | SARSWGAEETQY
TRBJ2-5 | many | TRBV7-2 | ASTQGVVETQY
TRBJ2-3 | few | TRBV9 | ASSVGGSGGHRTDTQY
TRBJ2-3 | . | TRBV7-8 | ASSLRTRSADTQY
TRBJ1-1 | few | TRBV18 | ASSPRVGIEGTEAF
TRBJ2-5 | . | TRBV24-1 | ATSAPVRGETQY
TRBJ2-1 | many | TRBV5-6 | ASSLWGGRYNEQF
TRBJ2-7 | few | TRBV5-1 | ASSLAVGVDEQY
TRBJ1-6 | . | TRBV7-2 | ASSLYGDVGSPLH
TRBJ1-1 | . | TRBV7-7 | ASSPGGGAEAF
TRBJ1-2 | few | TRBV6-5 | ASSLTGFYGYT
TRBJ1-1 | many | TRBV5-1 | ASSTGQVRNTEAF
TRBJ1-5 | . | TRBV7-2 | ASSSGRRASEPQH
TRBJ2-3 | . | TRBV7-9 | ASSVGTGGPDTQY
TRBJ1-5 | many | TRBV6-1 | ASSEREYQPQH
TRBJ1-1 | . | TRBV4-3 | ASSQGRESGRMNTEAF
TRBJ1-1 | . | TRBV18 | ASSPPSGGQNGAF
TRBJ1-1 | . | TRBV7-2 | ASSFMQGGGTEAF
TRBJ2-1 | . | TRBV5-1 | ASGPGRQGLVHNEQF